This T cell receptor (beta chain) stems from a study of cytomegalovirus exposure and HLA in healthy donors. General study points: Reportedly, diagnosis of cytomegalovirus status by the classifier showed high specificity and sensitivity. From TCR beta sequences, most subjects' HLA-A and HLA-B alleles were reportedly predicted accurately. An analysis that was carried out later associated 16,951 TCR beta sequences with HLA alleles at 0.05 false discovery rate.

As regards this clone: Its antigen is as yet unknown.

V was trimmed by 4 bases and J by 0 bases, leaving 9 bases between them. In germline, CDR1 is SQVTM, CDR2 ANQGSEA. CDR3 size: 13 residues. Vbeta (60) and Jbeta (13) primers were used in the PCR. TCRdb's table, derived via immunoSEQ multiplex PCR, lists solely in-frame clones and lacks some. The sample holds 140,000 or so clones, around 78% seen once. The rearrangement links TRBV29-1 to TRBJ1-1; D not resolved. This sequence originates from a woman aged 18-29 years in good health and CMV-seropositive. What was sequenced was PBMCs. As DNA, the CDR3 is TGCAGCGTTGCGGTTTATCTGAACACTGAAGCTTTCTTT. It encodes CSVAVYLNTEAFF.